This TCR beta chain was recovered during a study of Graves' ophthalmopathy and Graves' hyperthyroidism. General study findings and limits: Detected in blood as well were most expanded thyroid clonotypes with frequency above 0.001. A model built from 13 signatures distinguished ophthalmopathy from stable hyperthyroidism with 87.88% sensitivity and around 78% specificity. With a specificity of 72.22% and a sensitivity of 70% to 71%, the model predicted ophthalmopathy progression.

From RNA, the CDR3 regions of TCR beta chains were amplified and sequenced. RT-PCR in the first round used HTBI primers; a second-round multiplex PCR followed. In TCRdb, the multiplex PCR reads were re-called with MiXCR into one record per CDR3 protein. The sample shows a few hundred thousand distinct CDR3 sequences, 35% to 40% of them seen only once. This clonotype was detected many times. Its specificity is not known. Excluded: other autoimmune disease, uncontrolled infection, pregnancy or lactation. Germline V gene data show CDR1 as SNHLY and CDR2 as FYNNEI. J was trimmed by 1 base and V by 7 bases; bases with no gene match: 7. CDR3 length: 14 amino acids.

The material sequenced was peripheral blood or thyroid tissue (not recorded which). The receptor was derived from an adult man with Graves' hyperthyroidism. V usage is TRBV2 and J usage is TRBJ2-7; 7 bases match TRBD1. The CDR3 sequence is CASTGQTLSYEQYF. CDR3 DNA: TGTGCCAGCACGGGACAGACTCTATCCTACGAGCAGTACTTC.